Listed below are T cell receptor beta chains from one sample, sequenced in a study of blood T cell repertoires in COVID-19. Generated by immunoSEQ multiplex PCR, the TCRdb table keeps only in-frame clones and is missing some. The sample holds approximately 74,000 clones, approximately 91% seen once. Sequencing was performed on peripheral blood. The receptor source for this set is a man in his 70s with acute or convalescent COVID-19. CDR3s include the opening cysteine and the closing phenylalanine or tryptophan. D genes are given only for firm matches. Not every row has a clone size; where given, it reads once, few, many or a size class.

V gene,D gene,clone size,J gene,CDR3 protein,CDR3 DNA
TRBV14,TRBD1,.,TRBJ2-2,CASSPRTGGTGELFF,TGTGCCAGCAGCCCGCGGACAGGCGGCACCGGGGAGCTGTTTTTT
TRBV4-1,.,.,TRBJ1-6,CASSQASGSISPLHF,TGCGCCAGCAGCCAAGCGTCCGGGAGTATTTCACCCCTCCACTTT
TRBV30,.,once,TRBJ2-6,CAWTRMSSGANVLTF,TGTGCCTGGACACGTATGAGCTCTGGGGCCAACGTCCTGACTTTC
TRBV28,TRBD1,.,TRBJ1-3,CASGSRDRAGNTIYF,TGTGCCAGCGGTTCGAGGGACAGGGCTGGAAACACCATATATTTT
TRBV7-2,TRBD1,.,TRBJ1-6,CASSLGQGLLSPLHF,TGTGCCAGCAGCTTGGGACAGGGCCTTTTGTCACCCCTCCACTTT
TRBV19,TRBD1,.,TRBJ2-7,CASSPGQGQSSYEQYF,TGTGCCAGTAGTCCAGGACAGGGCCAGAGCTCCTACGAGCAGTACTTC
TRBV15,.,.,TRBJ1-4,CATSRSGQLHEKLFF,TGTGCCACCAGCAGATCAGGACAGCTCCATGAAAAACTGTTTTTT
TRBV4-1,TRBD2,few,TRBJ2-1,CASSQDLAGGQSSYNEQFF,TGCGCCAGCAGCCAAGATCTAGCGGGGGGACAGAGCTCCTACAATGAGCAGTTCTTC
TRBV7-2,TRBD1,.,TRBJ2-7,CASSDRGGTYEQYF,TGTGCCAGCAGTGACAGGGGGGGAACCTACGAGCAGTACTTC
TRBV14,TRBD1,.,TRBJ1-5,CASSPHTGDRNQPQHF,TGTGCCAGCAGCCCCCATACAGGGGACCGCAATCAGCCCCAGCATTTT
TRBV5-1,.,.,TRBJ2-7,CASSGGEPYEQYF,TGCGCCAGCAGTGGCGGGGAGCCCTACGAGCAGTACTTC
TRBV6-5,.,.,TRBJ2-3,CASTQSSTDTQYF,TGTGCCAGCACCCAGTCTAGCACAGATACGCAGTATTTT
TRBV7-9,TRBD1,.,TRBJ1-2,CASSLVGQDYGYTF,TGTGCCAGCAGCTTAGTCGGACAGGACTATGGCTACACCTTC
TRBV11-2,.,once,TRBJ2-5,CASSLQGKQETQYF,TGTGCCAGCAGCTTACAGGGAAAGCAAGAGACCCAGTACTTC
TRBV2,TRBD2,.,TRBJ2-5,CATSPGGTSFETQYF,TGTGCCACATCACCGGGGGGGACTAGCTTCGAGACCCAGTACTTC
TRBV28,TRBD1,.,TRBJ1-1,CASSLSGQGAITEAFF,TGTGCCAGCAGTTTATCTGGGCAGGGGGCAATCACTGAAGCTTTCTTT
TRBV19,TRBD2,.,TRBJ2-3,CASSIGAGGTDTQYF,TGTGCCAGTAGTATTGGGGCGGGGGGGACAGATACGCAGTATTTT
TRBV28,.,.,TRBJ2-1,CASSNFLGGGDNEQFF,TGTGCCAGCAGTAATTTTTTGGGGGGAGGAGACAATGAGCAGTTCTTC
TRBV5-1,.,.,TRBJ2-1,CASSLLQGVGQQFF,TGCGCCAGCAGCTTGCTCCAGGGCGTGGGGCAGCAGTTCTTC
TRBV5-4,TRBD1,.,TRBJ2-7,CASSQQGAYEQYF,TGTGCCAGCAGTCAACAGGGGGCCTACGAGCAGTACTTC
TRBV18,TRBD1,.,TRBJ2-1,CASSPTGPSEQFF,TGTGCCAGCTCACCGACAGGGCCGAGTGAGCAGTTCTTC
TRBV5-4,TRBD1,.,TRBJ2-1,CASSRDSRGLNEQFF,TGTGCCAGCAGCCGGGACAGCCGAGGCCTCAATGAGCAGTTCTTC
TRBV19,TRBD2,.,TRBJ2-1,CASSSLAGVVYNEQFF,TGTGCCAGTAGTTCACTAGCGGGAGTGGTCTACAATGAGCAGTTCTTC
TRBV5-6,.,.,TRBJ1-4,CASSLGQINEKLFF,TGTGCCAGCAGCTTGGGTCAGATTAATGAAAAACTGTTTTTT
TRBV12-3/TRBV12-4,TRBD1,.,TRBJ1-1,CASSATGFTEAFF,TGTGCCAGCAGCGCGACAGGGTTTACTGAAGCTTTCTTT
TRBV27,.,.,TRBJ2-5,CASSLKTRDWETQYF,TGTGCCAGCAGTTTAAAAACTAGGGACTGGGAGACCCAGTACTTC